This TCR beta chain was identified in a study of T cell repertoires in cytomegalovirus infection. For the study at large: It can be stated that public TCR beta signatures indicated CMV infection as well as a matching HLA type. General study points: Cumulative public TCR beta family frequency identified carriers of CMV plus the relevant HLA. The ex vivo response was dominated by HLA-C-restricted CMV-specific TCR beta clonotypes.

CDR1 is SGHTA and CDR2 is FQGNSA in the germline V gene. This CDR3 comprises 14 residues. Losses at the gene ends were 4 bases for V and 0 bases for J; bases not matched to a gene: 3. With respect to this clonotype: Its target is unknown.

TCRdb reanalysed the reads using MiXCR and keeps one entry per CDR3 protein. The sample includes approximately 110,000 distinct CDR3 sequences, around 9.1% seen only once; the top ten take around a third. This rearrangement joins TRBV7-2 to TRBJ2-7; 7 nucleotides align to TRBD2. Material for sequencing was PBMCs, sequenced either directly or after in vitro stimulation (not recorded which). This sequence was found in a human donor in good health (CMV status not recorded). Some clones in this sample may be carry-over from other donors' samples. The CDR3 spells CASSSGGVSYEQYF. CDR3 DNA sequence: TGTGCCAGCAGCTCGGGGGGAGTCTCCTACGAGCAGTACTTC. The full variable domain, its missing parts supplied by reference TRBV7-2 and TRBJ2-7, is GAGVSQSPSNKVTEKGKDVELRCDPISGHTALYWYRQSLGQGLEFLIYFQGNSAPDKSGLPSDRFSAERTGGSVSTLTIQRTQQEDSAVYLCASSSGGVSYEQYFGPGTRLTVT.